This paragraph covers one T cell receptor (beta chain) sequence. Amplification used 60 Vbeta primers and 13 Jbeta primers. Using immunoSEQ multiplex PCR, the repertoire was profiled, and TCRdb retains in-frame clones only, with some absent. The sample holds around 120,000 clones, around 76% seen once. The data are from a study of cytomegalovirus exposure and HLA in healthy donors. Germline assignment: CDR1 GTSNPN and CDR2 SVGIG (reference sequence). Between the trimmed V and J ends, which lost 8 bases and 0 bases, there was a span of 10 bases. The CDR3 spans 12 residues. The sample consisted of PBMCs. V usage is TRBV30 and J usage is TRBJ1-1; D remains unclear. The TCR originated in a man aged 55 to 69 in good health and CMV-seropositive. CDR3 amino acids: CAGGGMNTEAFF. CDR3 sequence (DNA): TGTGCCGGCGGAGGTATGAACACTGAAGCTTTCTTT. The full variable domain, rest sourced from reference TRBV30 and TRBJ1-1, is SQTIHQWPATLVQPVGSPLSLECTVEGTSNPNLYWYRQAAGRGLQLLFYSVGIGQISSEVPQNLSASRPQDRQFILSSKKLLLSDSGFYLCAGGGMNTEAFFGQGTRLTVV.